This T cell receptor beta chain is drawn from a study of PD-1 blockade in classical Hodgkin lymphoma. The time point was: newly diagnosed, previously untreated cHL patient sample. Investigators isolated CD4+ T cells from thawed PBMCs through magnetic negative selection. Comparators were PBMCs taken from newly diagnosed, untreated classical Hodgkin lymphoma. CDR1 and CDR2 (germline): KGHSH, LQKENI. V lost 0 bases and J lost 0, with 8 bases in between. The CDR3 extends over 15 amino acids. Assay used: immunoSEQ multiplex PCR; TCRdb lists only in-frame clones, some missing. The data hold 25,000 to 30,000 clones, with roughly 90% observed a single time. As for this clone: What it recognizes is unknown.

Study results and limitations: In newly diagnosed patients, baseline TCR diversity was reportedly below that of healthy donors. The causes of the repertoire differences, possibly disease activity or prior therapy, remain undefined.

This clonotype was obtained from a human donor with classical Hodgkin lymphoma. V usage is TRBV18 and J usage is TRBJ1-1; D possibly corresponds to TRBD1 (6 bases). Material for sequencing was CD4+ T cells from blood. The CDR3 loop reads CASSPPTGLNTEAFF. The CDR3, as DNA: TGTGCCAGCTCACCACCGACAGGTCTGAACACTGAAGCTTTCTTT.